A selection of T cell receptor beta chains follows, all from one sample in a study of a mutant IDH1 vaccine in newly diagnosed glioma. The protocol was immunoSEQ multiplex PCR, while the TCRdb copy is restricted to in-frame clones and leaves out a portion. The sample contains 30,000 to 45,000 clones, under 90% of which appear only once. For these TCRs, the target antigens are not known. Sequencing used peripheral blood mononuclear cells (PBMCs), obtained from a glioma patient whose treatment included an IDH1 peptide vaccine. Source of these receptors: a woman aged 30 to 39 with glioma. Some clones in this sample may be carry-over from other donors' samples. Each CDR3 is given with its conserved first and last residue. Fields, in order: D gene, V gene, J gene, clone size, CDR3 DNA, CDR3 protein. D genes are given only for firm matches. Part of the rows lack a size; the others show once, few, many or a class for expanded clones.

TRBD1	TRBV10-3	TRBJ1-5	medium-sized	TGTGCCATCAGTGGACAGGGGGCGCATGATCAGCCCCAGCATTTT	CAISGQGAHDQPQHF
NA	TRBV6-5	TRBJ2-7	NA	TGTGCCAGCACCCGGGACTTTAGCTCCTACGAGCAGTACTTC	CASTRDFSSYEQYF
NA	TRBV5-4	TRBJ2-7	NA	TGTGCCAGCAGCTTGGGCTACGAGCAGTACTTC	CASSLGYEQYF
NA	TRBV27	TRBJ1-1	NA	TGTGCCAGCAGTTTATCAATGAACACTGAAGCTTTCTTT	CASSLSMNTEAFF
NA	TRBV7-9	TRBJ1-2	NA	TGTGCCAGCAGCTTAGCGGAGCAGGGATTCTTCTTCACCTTC	CASSLAEQGFFFTF
NA	TRBV27	TRBJ2-7	NA	TGTGCCAGCAGTGCCGTAGGGGGGAGCAGCTACGAGCAGTACTTC	CASSAVGGSSYEQYF
TRBD2	TRBV5-4	TRBJ2-1	NA	TGTGCCAGCAGCACGACGGGAGAGACTAGCGGGTCCTACAATGAGCAGTTCTTC	CASSTTGETSGSYNEQFF
TRBD2	TRBV6-6	TRBJ2-2	NA	TGTGCCAGCAGTTACTCGACAGCGGGAAGTACCGGGGAGCTGTTTTTT	CASSYSTAGSTGELFF
NA	TRBV5-6	TRBJ2-3	once	TGTGCCAGCAGCTTCAAATGGGATACGCAGTATTTT	CASSFKWDTQYF
NA	TRBV29-1	TRBJ2-1	NA	TGCAGCGTTGAAGGGCCTACTGGGCAGTTCTTC	CSVEGPTGQFF
NA	TRBV19	TRBJ1-2	NA	TGTGCCAGTCTTCCCCAGGCCGGGGGCTACACCTTC	CASLPQAGGYTF
TRBD1	TRBV18	TRBJ2-7	NA	TGTGCCAGCTCACGCCGGGACAGGGGAAACGAGCAGTACTTC	CASSRRDRGNEQYF
NA	TRBV7-2	TRBJ2-3	NA	TGTGCCAGCAAGACTTACACCACAGATACGCAGTATTTT	CASKTYTTDTQYF
NA	TRBV29-1	TRBJ1-2	NA	TGCAGCGTTGAGCCCCCACCCACCTTC	CSVEPPPTF
TRBD1	TRBV30	TRBJ1-4	NA	TGTGCCGTCACAGGGGCTCTAGAAAAACTGTTTTTT	CAVTGALEKLFF
TRBD2	TRBV6-5	TRBJ2-1	NA	TGTGCCAGCACCCCCCAGCGGGGGGACAATGAGCAGTTCTTC	CASTPQRGDNEQFF
TRBD1	TRBV7-9	TRBJ1-4	NA	TGTGCCAGCAGCTACGACAGGGACGATAATGAAAAACTGTTTTTT	CASSYDRDDNEKLFF
TRBD2	TRBV6-4	TRBJ2-5	NA	TGTGCCAGCAGTGACTCGACTAGCGGGAGGGAAGAGACCCAGTACTTC	CASSDSTSGREETQYF
NA	TRBV5-4	TRBJ1-1	few	TGTGCCAGCAGCTTGGCGGCGAACACTGAAGCTTTCTTT	CASSLAANTEAFF
NA	TRBV5-1	TRBJ2-1	NA	TGCGCCAGCAGCCTAAGGGGGGGTAGGGGGAGCTCCTACAATGAGCAGTTCTTC	CASSLRGGRGSSYNEQFF
NA	TRBV5-6	TRBJ2-1	NA	TGTGCCAGCAGTACCCCGGGGCCAACGATCTACAATGAGCAGTTCTTC	CASSTPGPTIYNEQFF
NA	TRBV5-8	TRBJ2-1	NA	TGTGCCAGCAGTCCCCGGGGGCGGATGGGAGATGAGCAGTTCTTC	CASSPRGRMGDEQFF
NA	TRBV30	TRBJ1-4	few	TGTGCCTGGAGGAGGGGTACCTCTGAAAAACTGTTTTTT	CAWRRGTSEKLFF
NA	TRBV27	TRBJ2-7	NA	TGTGCCAGCAGTTTAGGGTGGACCTACGAGCAGTACTTC	CASSLGWTYEQYF
NA	TRBV4-3	TRBJ1-2	NA	TGCGCCAGCAGCCAAGAATGGACCGACAGTTTTGGTGGCTACACCTTC	CASSQEWTDSFGGYTF
NA	TRBV19	TRBJ1-5	NA	TGTGCCAGTAGTATAAGGGAAGCTTATAGCAATCAGCCCCAGCATTTT	CASSIREAYSNQPQHF
NA	TRBV27	TRBJ2-1	NA	TGTGCCAGCAGTTTAGAGGACAGCTTAGAGCAGTTCTTC	CASSLEDSLEQFF
TRBD1	TRBV29-1	TRBJ2-7	NA	TGCAGCGTTGAACTCGACAGGGAAAAATCCTACGAGCAGTACTTC	CSVELDREKSYEQYF
TRBD2	TRBV19	TRBJ2-3	NA	TGTGCCAGTAGTACTCCGGGACTAGCGATCGATACGCAGTATTTT	CASSTPGLAIDTQYF
NA	TRBV7-3	TRBJ1-1	NA	TGTGCCAGCACCTATTTACCGGGGGTCTCTGAAGCTTTCTTT	CASTYLPGVSEAFF
TRBD1	TRBV7-9	TRBJ1-1	NA	TGTGCCAGCAGCCCCACAGGGGTACTCACTGAAGCTTTCTTT	CASSPTGVLTEAFF
TRBD2	TRBV7-6	TRBJ2-7	NA	TGTGCCAGCAGCGGACGACTAGCGGGAGACGACGAGCAGTACTTC	CASSGRLAGDDEQYF
TRBD1	TRBV7-2	TRBJ1-1	NA	TGTGCCAGCAGCTTCATGCCGGACAGGGTGATAACTGAAGCTTTCTTT	CASSFMPDRVITEAFF
TRBD1	TRBV7-9	TRBJ2-7	NA	TGTGCCAGCAGCTTAATGGCAGGGGGTTCCTACGAGCAGTACTTC	CASSLMAGGSYEQYF
NA	TRBV6-4	TRBJ2-3	NA	TGTGCCAGCAGGCAGGGTGTTTACACAGATACGCAGTATTTT	CASRQGVYTDTQYF
NA	TRBV9	TRBJ2-4	NA	TGTGCCAGCAGCGTAGCTATTTGGGGGGCGCCCAAAAACATTCAGTACTTC	CASSVAIWGAPKNIQYF
NA	TRBV2	TRBJ2-1	NA	TGTGCCAGCCTCGGAGGCAATGAGCAGTTCTTC	CASLGGNEQFF
NA	TRBV4-2	TRBJ2-1	NA	TGTGCCAGCAGCCAAGGGTTAGAGCAGTTCTTC	CASSQGLEQFF
NA	TRBV30	TRBJ1-1	NA	TGTGCCTGGAGAACGAGGGGGTCGTGGGACACTGAAGCTTTCTTT	CAWRTRGSWDTEAFF